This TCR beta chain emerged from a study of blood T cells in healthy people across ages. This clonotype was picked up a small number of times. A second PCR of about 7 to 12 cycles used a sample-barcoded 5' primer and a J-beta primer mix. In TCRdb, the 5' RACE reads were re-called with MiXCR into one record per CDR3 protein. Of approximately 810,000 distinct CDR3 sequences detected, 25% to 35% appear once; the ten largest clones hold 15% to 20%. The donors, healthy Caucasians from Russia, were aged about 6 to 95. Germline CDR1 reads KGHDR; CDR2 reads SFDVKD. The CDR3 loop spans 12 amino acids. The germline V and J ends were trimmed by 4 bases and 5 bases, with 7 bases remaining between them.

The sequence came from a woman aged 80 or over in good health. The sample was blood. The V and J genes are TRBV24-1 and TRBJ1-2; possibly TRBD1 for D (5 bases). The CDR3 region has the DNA TGTGCCACCAGTGAGGGACCTTATGGCTACACCTTC. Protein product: CATSEGPYGYTF.